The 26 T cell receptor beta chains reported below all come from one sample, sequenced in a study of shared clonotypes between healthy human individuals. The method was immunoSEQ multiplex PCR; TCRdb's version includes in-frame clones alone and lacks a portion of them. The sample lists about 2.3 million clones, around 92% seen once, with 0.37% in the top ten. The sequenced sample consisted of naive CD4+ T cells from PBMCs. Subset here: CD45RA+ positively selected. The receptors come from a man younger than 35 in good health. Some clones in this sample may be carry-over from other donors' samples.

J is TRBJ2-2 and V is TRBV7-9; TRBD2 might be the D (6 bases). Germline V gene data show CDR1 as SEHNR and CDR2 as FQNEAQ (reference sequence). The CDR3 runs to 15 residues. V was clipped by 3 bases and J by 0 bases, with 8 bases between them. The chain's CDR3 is CASSLAGTNTGELFF. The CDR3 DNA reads TGTGCCAGCAGCTTGGCGGGAACGAACACCGGGGAGCTGTTTTTT.

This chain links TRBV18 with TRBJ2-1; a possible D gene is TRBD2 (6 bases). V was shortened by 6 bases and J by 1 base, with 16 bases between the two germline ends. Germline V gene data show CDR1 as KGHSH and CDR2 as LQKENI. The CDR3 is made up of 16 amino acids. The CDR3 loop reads CASSPARTKSYNEQFF. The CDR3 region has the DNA TGTGCCAGCTCGCCTGCCCGGACTAAATCCTACAATGAGCAGTTCTTC.

CDR3 DNA: TGCGCCAGCAGCCGGGGAAGCGGGAGCAAAAGTGAGCAGTTCTTC. The encoded protein is CASSRGSGSKSEQFF. V usage is TRBV5-1 and J usage is TRBJ2-1; 8 bases map to TRBD2. The CDR3 runs 15 residues. CDR1 is SGHRS, CDR2 YFSETQ, per germline. After removal of 4 bases from V and 9 bases from J, the junction contained 12 bases not matched to a gene.

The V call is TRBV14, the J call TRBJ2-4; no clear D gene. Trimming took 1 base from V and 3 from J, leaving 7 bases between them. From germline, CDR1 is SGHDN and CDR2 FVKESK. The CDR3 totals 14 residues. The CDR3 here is CASSQGGVKNIQYF. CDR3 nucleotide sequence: TGTGCCAGCAGCCAAGGTGGGGTCAAAAACATTCAGTACTTC.

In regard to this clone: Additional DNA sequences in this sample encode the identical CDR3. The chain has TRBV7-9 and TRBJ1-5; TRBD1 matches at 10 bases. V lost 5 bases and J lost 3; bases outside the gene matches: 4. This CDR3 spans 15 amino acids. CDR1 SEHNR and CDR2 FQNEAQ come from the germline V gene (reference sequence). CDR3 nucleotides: TGTGCCAGCAGCCTGGGACAGGGGTACAATCAGCCCCAGCATTTT. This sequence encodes CASSLGQGYNQPQHF.

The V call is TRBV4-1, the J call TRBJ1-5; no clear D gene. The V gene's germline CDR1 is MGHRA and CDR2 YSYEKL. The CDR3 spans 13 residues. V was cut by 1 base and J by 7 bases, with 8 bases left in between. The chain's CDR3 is CASSQGYFQPQHF. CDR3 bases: TGCGCCAGCAGCCAAGGGTATTTCCAGCCCCAGCATTTT.

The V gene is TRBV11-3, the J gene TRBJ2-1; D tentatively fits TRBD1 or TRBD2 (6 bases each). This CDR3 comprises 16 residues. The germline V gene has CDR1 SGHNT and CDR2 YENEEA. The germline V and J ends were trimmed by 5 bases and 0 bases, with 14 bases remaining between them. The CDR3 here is CASSAQGRGSYNEQFF. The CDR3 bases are TGTGCCAGCAGCGCTCAGGGGCGGGGCTCCTACAATGAGCAGTTCTTC. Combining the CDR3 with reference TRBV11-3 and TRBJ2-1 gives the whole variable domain EAGVVQSPRYKIIEKKQPVAFWCNPISGHNTLYWYLQNLGQGPELLIRYENEEAVDDSQLPKDRFSAERLKGVDSTLKIQPAELGDSAVYLCASSAQGRGSYNEQFFGPGTRLTVL.

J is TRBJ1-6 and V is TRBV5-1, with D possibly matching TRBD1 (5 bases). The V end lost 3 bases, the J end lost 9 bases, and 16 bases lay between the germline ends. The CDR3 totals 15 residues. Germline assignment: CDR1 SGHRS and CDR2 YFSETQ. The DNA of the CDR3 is TGCGCCAGCAGCTGGGGCCCCACGTTGGGTTCACCCCTCCACTTT. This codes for CASSWGPTLGSPLHF.

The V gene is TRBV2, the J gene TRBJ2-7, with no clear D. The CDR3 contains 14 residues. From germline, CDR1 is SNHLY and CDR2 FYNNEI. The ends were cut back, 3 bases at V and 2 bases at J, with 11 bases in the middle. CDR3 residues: CASSDWGLAYEQYF. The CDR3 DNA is TGTGCCAGCAGTGATTGGGGTCTAGCCTACGAGCAGTACTTC. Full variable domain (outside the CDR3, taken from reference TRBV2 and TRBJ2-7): EPEVTQTPSHQVTQMGQEVILRCVPISNHLYFYWYRQILGQKVEFLVSFYNNEISEKSEIFDDQFSVERPDGSNFTLKIRSTKLEDSAMYFCASSDWGLAYEQYFGPGTRLTVT.

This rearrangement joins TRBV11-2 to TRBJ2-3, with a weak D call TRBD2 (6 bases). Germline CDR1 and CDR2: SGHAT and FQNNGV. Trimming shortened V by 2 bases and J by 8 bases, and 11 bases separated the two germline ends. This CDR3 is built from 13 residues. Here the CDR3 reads CASSLRRGATQYF. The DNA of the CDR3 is TGTGCCAGCAGCTTAAGGCGGGGAGCTACGCAGTATTTT.

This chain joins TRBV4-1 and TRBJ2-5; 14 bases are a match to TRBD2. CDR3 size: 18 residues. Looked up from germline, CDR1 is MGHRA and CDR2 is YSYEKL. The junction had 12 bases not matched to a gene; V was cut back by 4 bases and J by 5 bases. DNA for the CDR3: TGCGCCAGCAGCCTCGATCCGACTAGCGGGAGGGTCCGGGAGACCCAGTACTTC. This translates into CASSLDPTSGRVRETQYF.

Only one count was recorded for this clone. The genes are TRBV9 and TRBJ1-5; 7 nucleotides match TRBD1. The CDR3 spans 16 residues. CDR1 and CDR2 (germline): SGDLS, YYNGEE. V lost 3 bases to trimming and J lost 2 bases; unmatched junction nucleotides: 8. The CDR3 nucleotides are TGTGCCAGCAGCGCCACCCAGGGGGAGGGCAATCAGCCCCAGCATTTT. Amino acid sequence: CASSATQGEGNQPQHF.

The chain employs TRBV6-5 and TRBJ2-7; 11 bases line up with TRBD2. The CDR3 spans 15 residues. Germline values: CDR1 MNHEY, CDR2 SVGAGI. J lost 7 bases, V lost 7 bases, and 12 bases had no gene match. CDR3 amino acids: CASNSAASGGKEQYF. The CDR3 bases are TGTGCCAGCAATTCCGCTGCTAGCGGGGGGAAGGAGCAGTACTTC.

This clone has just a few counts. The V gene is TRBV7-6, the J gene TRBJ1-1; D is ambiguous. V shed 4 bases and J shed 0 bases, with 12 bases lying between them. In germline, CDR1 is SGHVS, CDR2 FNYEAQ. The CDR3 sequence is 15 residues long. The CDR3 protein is CASSSSGHLNTEAFF. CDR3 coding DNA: TGTGCCAGCAGCTCTAGTGGGCACCTGAACACTGAAGCTTTCTTT.

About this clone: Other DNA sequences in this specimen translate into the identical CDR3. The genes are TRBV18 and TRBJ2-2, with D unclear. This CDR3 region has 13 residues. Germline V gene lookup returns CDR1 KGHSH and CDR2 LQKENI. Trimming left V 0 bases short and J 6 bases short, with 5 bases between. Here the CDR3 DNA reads TGTGCCAGCTCACCACCATCCGCCGGGGAGCTGTTTTTT. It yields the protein CASSPPSAGELFF.

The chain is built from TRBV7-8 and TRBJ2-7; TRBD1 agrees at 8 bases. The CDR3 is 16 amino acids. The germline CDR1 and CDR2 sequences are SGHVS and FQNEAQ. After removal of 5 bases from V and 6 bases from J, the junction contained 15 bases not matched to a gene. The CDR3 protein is CASSPQLGTGVPEQYF. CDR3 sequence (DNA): TGTGCCAGCAGCCCACAGCTGGGGACAGGAGTTCCCGAGCAGTACTTC.

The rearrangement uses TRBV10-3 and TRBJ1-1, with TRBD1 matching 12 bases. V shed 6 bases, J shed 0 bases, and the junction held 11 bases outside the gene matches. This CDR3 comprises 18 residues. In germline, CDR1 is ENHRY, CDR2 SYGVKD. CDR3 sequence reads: CAIRPGQGARGMNTEAFF. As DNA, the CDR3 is TGTGCCATCAGGCCGGGACAGGGGGCGCGGGGGATGAACACTGAAGCTTTCTTT.

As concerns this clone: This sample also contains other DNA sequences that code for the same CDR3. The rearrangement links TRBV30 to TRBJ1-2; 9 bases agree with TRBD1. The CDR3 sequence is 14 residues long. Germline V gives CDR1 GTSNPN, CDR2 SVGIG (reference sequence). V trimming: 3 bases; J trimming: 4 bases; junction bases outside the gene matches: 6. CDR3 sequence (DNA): TGTGCCTGGAGGGGACAGGGAGGCATCTATGGCTACACCTTC. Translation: CAWRGQGGIYGYTF.

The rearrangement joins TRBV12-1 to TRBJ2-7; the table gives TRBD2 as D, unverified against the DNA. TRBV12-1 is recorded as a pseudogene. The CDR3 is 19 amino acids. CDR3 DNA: TGTGCCAGCACCTATTTAGGACTAGCGGGAGGGTGTGGTCGGTACGAGCAGTACTTC. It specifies CASTYLGLAGGCGRYEQYF.

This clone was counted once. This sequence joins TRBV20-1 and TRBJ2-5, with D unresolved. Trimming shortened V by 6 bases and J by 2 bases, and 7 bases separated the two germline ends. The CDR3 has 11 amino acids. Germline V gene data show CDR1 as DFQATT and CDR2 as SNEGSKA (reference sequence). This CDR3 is CSALQQETQYF. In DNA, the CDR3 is TGCAGTGCACTGCAGCAAGAGACCCAGTACTTC.

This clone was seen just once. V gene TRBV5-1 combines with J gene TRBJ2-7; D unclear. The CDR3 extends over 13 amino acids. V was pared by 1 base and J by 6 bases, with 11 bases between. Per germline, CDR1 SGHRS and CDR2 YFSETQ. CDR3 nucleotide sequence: TGCGCCAGCAGCTTGTTAGTAGGGTTCGAGCAGTACTTC. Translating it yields CASSLLVGFEQYF.

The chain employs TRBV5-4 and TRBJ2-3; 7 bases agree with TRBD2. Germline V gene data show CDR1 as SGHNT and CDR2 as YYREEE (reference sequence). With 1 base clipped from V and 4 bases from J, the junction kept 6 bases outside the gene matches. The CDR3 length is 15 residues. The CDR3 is CASSLRRERPDTQYF. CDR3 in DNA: TGTGCCAGCAGCTTGCGGCGGGAGCGGCCAGATACGCAGTATTTT.

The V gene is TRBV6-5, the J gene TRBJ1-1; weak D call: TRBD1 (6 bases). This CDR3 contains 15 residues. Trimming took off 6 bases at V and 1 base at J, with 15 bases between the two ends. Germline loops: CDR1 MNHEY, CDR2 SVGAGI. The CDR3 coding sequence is TGTGCCAGCAGACCGGACGGGGGCCAGAACACTGAAGCTTTCTTT. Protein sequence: CASRPDGGQNTEAFF.

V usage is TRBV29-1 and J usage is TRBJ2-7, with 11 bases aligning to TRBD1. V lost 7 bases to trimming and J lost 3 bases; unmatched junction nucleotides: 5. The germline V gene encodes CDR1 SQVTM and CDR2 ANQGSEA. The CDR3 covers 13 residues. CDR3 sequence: CSATGTGGYEQYF. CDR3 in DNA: TGCAGCGCTACCGGGACAGGGGGCTACGAGCAGTACTTC.

The CDR3 DNA sequence: TGTGCCAGCAGACGCCTGGCCAGGGGGCTCTTAAACTATGGCTACACCTTC. Protein product: CASRRLARGLLNYGYTF. The chain links TRBV28 to TRBJ1-2, with TRBD1 matching over 8 bases. With 6 bases clipped from V and 2 bases from J, the junction kept 14 bases outside the gene matches. The germline V gene has CDR1 MDHEN and CDR2 SYDVKM. This CDR3 is built from 17 residues.

Here the CDR3 reads CSGTTGTNTEAFF. The CDR3 bases are TGCAGCGGGACGACAGGGACGAACACTGAAGCTTTCTTT. The rearrangement links TRBV29-1 to TRBJ1-1, with 7 bases lining up with TRBD1. Germline loops: CDR1 SQVTM, CDR2 ANQGSEA. Unmatched junction bases numbered 6, after V lost 7 bases and J lost 1 base. The CDR3 covers 13 residues.